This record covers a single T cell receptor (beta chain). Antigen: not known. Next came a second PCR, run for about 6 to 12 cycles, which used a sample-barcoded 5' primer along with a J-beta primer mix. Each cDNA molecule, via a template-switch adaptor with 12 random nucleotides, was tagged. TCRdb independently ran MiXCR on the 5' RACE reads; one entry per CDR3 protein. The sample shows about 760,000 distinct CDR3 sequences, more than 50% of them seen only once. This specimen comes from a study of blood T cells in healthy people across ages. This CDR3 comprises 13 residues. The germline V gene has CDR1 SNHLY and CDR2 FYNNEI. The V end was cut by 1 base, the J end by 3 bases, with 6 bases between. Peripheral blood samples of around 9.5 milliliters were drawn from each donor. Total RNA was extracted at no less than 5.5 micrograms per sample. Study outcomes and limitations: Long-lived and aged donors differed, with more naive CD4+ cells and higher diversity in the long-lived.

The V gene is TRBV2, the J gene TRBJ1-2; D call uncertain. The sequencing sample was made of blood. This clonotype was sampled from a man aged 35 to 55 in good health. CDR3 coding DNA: TGTGCCAGCAGTGAAGAGAGGGACTATGGCTACACCTTC. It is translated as CASSEERDYGYTF.